This T cell receptor beta chain originates from a study of blood T cells in healthy people across ages (dated by TCRdb to about 2015). About the study as a whole: In model experiments, template switching captured roughly one uniquely barcoded TCR beta cDNA molecule for every two T cells. The study measured age-related changes in TCR beta repertoire diversity using deep sequencing normalized with unique cDNA molecular identifiers. Four age groups were formed from the donors: young (average about 16 years), middle-aged (more than 35), aged (62) and long-lived (approximately 80). To avoid experimental bias, donors of different ages were distributed randomly across sequencing lanes. For two donors (one aged 18 to 29 and one aged 80 or older), the study analyzed two additional independent replicas of 1 million unique cDNA reads from the same blood draw. Overall study outcomes, separate from this receptor: As age increased, observed TCR beta diversity per million T cells dropped in a roughly linear way, and a significant reduction was already evident by age around 41. Compared with the aged group, the long-lived group had more naive CD4+ T cells, fewer expanded clones and increased TCR diversity, a pattern suggesting age selection. The percentage of naive T cells measured by flow cytometry correlated strongly with observed TCR beta diversity. Because profiling used bulk unsorted PBMCs, naive and antigen-experienced compartments could not be compared conclusively. Donor CMV infection status was unknown, potentially confounding age-related changes in expanded clonotypes. Estimates of total diversity from one million sequenced T cells were regarded as lower bounds and underestimates.

As encoded in the germline V gene, CDR1 is ENHRY while CDR2 is SYGVKD. Reading from cysteine to phenylalanine, the CDR3 counts 13 amino acids. CDR3 DNA is the only sequence kept; it has 39 bases, read in frame from the first base. V is clipped by 6 bases and J by 0 bases, and the sequence between their germline boundaries is 8 bases long. Donors were a few dozen systemically healthy Caucasian individuals from Russia aged roughly 6 to 100 years. Approximately 9.7 milliliters of peripheral blood were drawn from each donor into EDTA-treated Vacutainer tubes. PBMCs were isolated by Ficoll-Paque density-gradient centrifugation, with at least 6.5 million obtained per sample. Total RNA was extracted from PBMCs with Trizol reagent, with at least 5 micrograms obtained per sample. The percentages of naive CD45RAhigh/CD27high T cells were determined by flow cytometry on a PBMC aliquot from every donor. The method was 5' RACE. TCRdb shows the sequencer as Illumina HiSeq 2500. A second PCR of roughly 6 to 11 cycles was run with a J-beta primer mix and a sample-barcoded 5' primer. A unique molecular identifier was introduced onto each TCR beta cDNA molecule by a template-switch 5' adaptor carrying 12 random nucleotides. At least 2.5 million CDR3-containing paired-end reads were obtained from each sample. The Mint cDNA synthesis kit, primed by a TRBC-specific oligonucleotide, was used to synthesize first-strand cDNA from all RNA. Following uracil-DNA glycosylase treatment, a first 18-cycle PCR with universal primers M1SS and BC2_uni_R was performed on all cDNA. The paper's processing steps were these. For normalization, 1 million high-quality reads were randomly selected from each sample, with every read carrying a distinct molecular identifier. Instead of being binned into consensus sequences, reads with shared molecular identifiers were discarded. MiTCR, set to a Q25 quality threshold and the strictest error-elimination algorithm, was used for CDR3 identification, clonotype clustering and error correction. A nonparametric unseen species model with Euler transformation was used to estimate a lower bound on total TCR beta diversity. TCRdb reprocessed the public reads (quality trimming at Q25 with fastp, clone calling with MiXCR) and kept in-frame beta chains. When rows share a CDR3 protein, they turn into one entry using the most common DNA and genes. The V and J calls were determined by TCRdb, not by the authors. The sample contains some 1 million distinct CDR3 sequences, less than 50% of them found a single time. About 20% of the sample is taken by the ten largest.

This clonotype was observed a few times. Its recognized antigen is unknown. Within one base of it there is no much larger clone, and no base qualities were kept. The chain joins TRBV10-3 to TRBJ1-1, with no D gene named confidently. The clonotype was recovered from a woman in her sixties or seventies in good health. Sequencing was done on a sample of blood. The nucleotide sequence reads as follows: TGTGCCATCAGGGGCATCATGAACACTGAAGCTTTCTTT. Translation gives CAIRGIMNTEAFF.